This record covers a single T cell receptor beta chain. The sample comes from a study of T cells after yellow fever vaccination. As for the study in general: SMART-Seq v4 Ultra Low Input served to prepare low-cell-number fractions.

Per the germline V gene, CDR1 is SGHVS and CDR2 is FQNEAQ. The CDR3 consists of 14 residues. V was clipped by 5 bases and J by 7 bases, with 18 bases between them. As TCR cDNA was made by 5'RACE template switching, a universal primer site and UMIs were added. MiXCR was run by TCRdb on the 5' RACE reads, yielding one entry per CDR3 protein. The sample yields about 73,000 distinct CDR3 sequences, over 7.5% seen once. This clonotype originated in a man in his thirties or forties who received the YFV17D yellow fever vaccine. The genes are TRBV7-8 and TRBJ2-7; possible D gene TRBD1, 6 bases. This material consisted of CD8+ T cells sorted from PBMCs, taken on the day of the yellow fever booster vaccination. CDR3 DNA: TGTGCCAGCAGCCCCCGGGACACGATTTTTGAGCAGTACTTC. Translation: CASSPRDTIFEQYF.